This section outlines one TCR beta chain sequence together with its context. Its specificity is not known. The CDR3 sequence is 13 residues long. The V gene lost 6 bases and the J gene lost 8 bases, with 13 bases spanning the gap. The germline gives CDR1 LNHDA, CDR2 SQIVND (reference sequence). The sample comes from a study of cytomegalovirus exposure and HLA in healthy donors. Study results and caveats: HLA allele associations emerged for roughly 17,000 TCR beta sequences in a later analysis, at 0.05 false discovery rate.

Amplification used 60 Vbeta primers and 13 Jbeta primers. Some clones are missing from TCRdb's copy, which holds only in-frame ones; the method was immunoSEQ multiplex PCR. The sample contains more than 150,000 clones, roughly 85% of which appear only once. This sequence joins TRBV19 and TRBJ1-4, with D tentatively TRBD1 (5 bases). The sequence derives from a man aged 45-65 years in good health and CMV-seropositive. Sequenced: PBMCs. DNA of the CDR3: TGTGCCAGTAGGAGGGGCGGGGAGGAAAAACTGTTTTTT. Encoded protein: CASRRGGEEKLFF.